Each of the 18 T cell receptor beta chains below was sequenced from the same sample in a study of cytomegalovirus exposure and HLA in healthy donors. Vbeta (60) and Jbeta (13) primers were used in the PCR. Profiling relied on immunoSEQ multiplex PCR, and the TCRdb table lists in-frame clones only, not all of them. The repertoire holds nearly 200,000 clones, with roughly 80% as singletons. Specimen: PBMCs. Receptor source: a woman aged 30 to 39 in good health and CMV-seropositive.

The chain is built from TRBV2 and TRBJ2-5, with TRBD1 identical over 10 bases. The CDR3 has 13 residues. Germline V gene data show CDR1 as SNHLY and CDR2 as FYNNEI. V lost 3 bases and J lost 11; bases outside the gene matches: 6. The CDR3 here is CASSEDRGREQYF. CDR3 bases: TGTGCCAGCAGTGAGGACAGGGGGAGGGAGCAGTACTTC.

V gene TRBV10-3 combines with J gene TRBJ1-2, with 7 bases matching TRBD1. The CDR3 consists of 14 residues. Germline V CDR1 and CDR2: ENHRY, SYGVKD. Trimming removed 9 bases from V and 0 bases from J; junction bases left unmatched: 7. CDR3 sequence (DNA): TGTGCCATACTCCGGGGACAGACTAACTATGGCTACACCTTC. Translating it yields CAILRGQTNYGYTF.

The gene calls are TRBV30 and TRBJ2-7, with 9 nucleotides matching TRBD1. This CDR3 is 16 amino acids long. Germline values: CDR1 GTSNPN, CDR2 SVGIG (reference sequence). Germline trimming cut 3 bases from V and 5 bases from J; bases unmatched to any gene: 14. CDR3 sequence reads: CAWSRRDRDLRDEQYF. CDR3 coding DNA: TGTGCCTGGAGCCGCAGGGACAGGGACCTCCGGGACGAGCAGTACTTC. Drawing the rest from reference TRBV30 and TRBJ2-7, the complete variable domain is SQTIHQWPATLVQPVGSPLSLECTVEGTSNPNLYWYRQAAGRGLQLLFYSVGIGQISSEVPQNLSASRPQDRQFILSSKKLLLSDSGFYLCAWSRRDRDLRDEQYFGPGTRLTVT.

This rearrangement joins TRBV19 to TRBJ1-6, with 8 positions matching TRBD1. Per the germline V gene, CDR1 is LNHDA and CDR2 is SQIVND (reference sequence). This CDR3 spans 14 amino acids. Germline trimming cut 9 bases from V and 8 bases from J; bases unmatched to any gene: 9. The CDR3, as DNA: TGTGCCAGGGGCAAAGACAGGGGACATTCACCCCTCCACTTT. Translation gives CARGKDRGHSPLHF.

In DNA, the CDR3 is TGTGCCAGCAGTCCCTGGGGACTAGCGGGAGGAGAGACCCAGTACTTC. Translation: CASSPWGLAGGETQYF. The J gene is TRBJ2-5, the V gene TRBV6-6; 15 bases map to TRBD2. The CDR3 loop spans 16 amino acids. From germline, CDR1 is MNHNY and CDR2 SVGAGI (reference sequence). Losses at the gene ends were 5 bases for V and 4 bases for J; bases not matched to a gene: 5.

On this clone itself: At one boundary the junction diverges from the germline segment, which might be a read error. The J gene is TRBJ2-7, the V gene TRBV10-3; D is undetermined. CDR3 length: 16 amino acids. Per the germline V gene, CDR1 is ENHRY and CDR2 is SYGVKD. The CDR3 loop reads CAISVLNSRASHEQYF. The CDR3 region has the DNA TGTGCCATCAGTGTATTGAACTCCCGTGCCTCCCACGAGCAGTACTTC.

This chain links TRBV29-1 with TRBJ2-7; 11 bases fit TRBD1. There are 15 residues in the CDR3. The V and J ends lost 6 bases and 0 bases, in that order; junction bases with no gene match: 7. Germline V gene lookup returns CDR1 SQVTM and CDR2 ANQGSEA. The CDR3 loop reads CSVAGQGVNSYEQYF. In DNA, the CDR3 is TGCAGCGTAGCGGGACAGGGGGTAAACTCCTACGAGCAGTACTTC.

CDR3 region: CASSSPQGTSSYNSPLHF. CDR3 nucleotide sequence: TGTGCCAGCAGCTCCCCCCAGGGGACGAGCTCCTATAATTCACCCCTCCACTTT. The J gene is TRBJ1-6, the V gene TRBV5-6; a possible D gene is TRBD1 (6 bases). Germline-derived CDR1 and CDR2 are SGHDT and YYEEEE. The germline V and J ends were trimmed by 3 bases and 0 bases, with 16 bases remaining between them. The CDR3 sequence is 18 residues long.

This chain connects TRBV15 to TRBJ2-3; D unresolved. The germline V gene has CDR1 LNHNV and CDR2 YYDKDF (reference sequence). Between the trimmed V and J ends, which lost 4 bases and 3 bases, there was a span of 8 bases. The CDR3 spans 13 residues. The DNA of the CDR3 is TGTGCCACCAGCACAGAGGCAACAGATACGCAGTATTTT. It encodes CATSTEATDTQYF.

V and J are TRBV19 and TRBJ1-5; TRBD1 is a possible D gene (6 bases). Between the trimmed V and J ends, which lost 5 bases and 5 bases, there was a span of 10 bases. This CDR3 has 13 amino acids. Germline CDR1 is LNHDA and CDR2 is SQIVND (reference sequence). The CDR3 is CASSYRVDQPQHF. CDR3 DNA sequence: TGTGCCAGTAGTTACAGGGTAGATCAGCCCCAGCATTTT.

This clone was seen a few times. The rearrangement uses TRBV4-1 and TRBJ1-2; 7 bases match TRBD1. This CDR3 is built from 13 residues. Looked up from germline, CDR1 is MGHRA and CDR2 is YSYEKL. Trimming removed 5 bases from V and 3 bases from J; junction bases left unmatched: 3. In DNA, the CDR3 is TGCGCCAGCAGCTTCCAGGGGGACTATGGCTACACCTTC. It yields the protein CASSFQGDYGYTF.

The CDR3 region is CSASRVDEQFF. CDR3 nucleotide sequence: TGCAGTGCTAGTCGGGTCGATGAGCAGTTCTTC. The chain combines TRBV20-1 with TRBJ2-1, with D unresolved. With 3 bases removed from V and 8 bases from J, the gap between germline ends came to 8 bases. The CDR3 has 11 residues. The germline CDR1 and CDR2 sequences are DFQATT and SNEGSKA (reference sequence).

The V and J genes are TRBV7-2 and TRBJ1-5; D is perhaps TRBD1 (6 bases). Germline CDR1 and CDR2: SGHTA and FQGNSA. Trimming cost V 4 bases and J 3 bases, with 13 bases left between them. The CDR3 length is 15 residues. The CDR3 sequence: CASSSQTGTNQPQHF. The CDR3 DNA is TGTGCCAGCAGCTCACAAACAGGGACCAATCAGCCCCAGCATTTT.

This chain joins TRBV9 and TRBJ1-1, with 11 bases lining up with TRBD1. V gave up 4 bases and J gave up 3 bases; unmatched junction bases: 11. Germline V gene lookup returns CDR1 SGDLS and CDR2 YYNGEE. The CDR3 is 17 amino acids. The CDR3 sequence is CASSPRTGGYLDTEAFF. The CDR3 DNA follows: TGTGCCAGCAGCCCGCGGACAGGGGGCTATTTGGACACTGAAGCTTTCTTT.

This sequence joins TRBV30 and TRBJ2-5; D uncertain. The CDR3 has 12 amino acids. V was clipped by 4 bases and J by 11 bases, with 17 bases between them. Germline CDR1 and CDR2: GTSNPN and SVGIG (reference sequence). The chain's CDR3 is CAWTITAFEQYF. DNA for the CDR3: TGTGCCTGGACAATAACAGCTTTTGAGCAGTACTTC.

The CDR3 here is CASSPLGVSYNEQFF. DNA for the CDR3: TGTGCCAGCAGCCCGCTAGGGGTTTCCTACAATGAGCAGTTCTTC. V and J are TRBV7-9 and TRBJ2-1; D possibly corresponds to TRBD1 (5 bases). V was cut by 5 bases and J by 1 base, with 12 bases left in between. The CDR3 is made up of 15 amino acids. In germline, CDR1 is SEHNR, CDR2 FQNEAQ (reference sequence).

This chain joins TRBV29-1 and TRBJ2-7, with a weak D call TRBD2 (7 bases). Per germline, CDR1 SQVTM and CDR2 ANQGSEA. V was trimmed by 7 bases and J by 2 bases, leaving 27 bases between them. The CDR3 spans 17 residues. For the CDR3, the DNA is TGCAGCGCCCGATATCAACGTCCGGGGGGCCCTACCTACGAGCAGTACTTC. Residues: CSARYQRPGGPTYEQYF.

The DNA for the CDR3 is TGTGCCAGCAGTTTGGAGGGAGGAGGCAATCAGCCCCAGCATTTT. It is translated as CASSLEGGGNQPQHF. V usage is TRBV27 and J usage is TRBJ1-5; the D is unclear. CDR1 is MNHEY, CDR2 SMNVEV, per germline (reference sequence). The CDR3 is made up of 15 amino acids. Trimming removed 3 bases from V and 2 bases from J, with 11 bases in between.